The next 19 T cell receptor beta chains were all read from a single sample in a study of T-cell reconstitution after alpha-beta-depleted transplantation in children. TCRbeta library construction was performed incorporating unique molecular identifiers. TCRdb ran MiXCR on the PCR reads and lists one entry per CDR3 protein. The sample consists of over 400,000 distinct CDR3 sequences, around 12% of them appearing once. The sequencing used PBMCs from the stem cell graft donor, collected from the stem cell graft. Receptors originate from a human donor who donated a stem cell graft to a child with combined immunodeficiency.

This clonotype was seen ten or more times. This rearrangement joins TRBV20-1 to TRBJ1-4, with TRBD1 identical over 9 bases. Germline V gives CDR1 DFQATT, CDR2 SNEGSKA (reference sequence). The V gene end was trimmed by 6 bases and the J gene end by 5 bases; junction bases not matched to a gene: 7. This CDR3 comprises 14 residues. CDR3 region: CSAFSGTGNEKLFF. The CDR3 bases are TGCAGTGCCTTCTCCGGGACAGGGAATGAAAAACTGTTTTTT.

This clonotype was found many times. The CDR3 reads CSVVGTDFYEQYF. In DNA form, the CDR3 reads TGCAGCGTTGTGGGGACAGACTTCTACGAGCAGTACTTC. The genes are TRBV29-1 and TRBJ2-7, with 7 positions matching TRBD1. J lost 3 bases, V lost 4 bases, and 6 bases had no gene match. CDR1 is SQVTM, CDR2 ANQGSEA, per germline. The CDR3 runs to 13 residues.

The rearrangement links TRBV5-1 to TRBJ2-7, with D perhaps given as TRBD1 or TRBD2 (5 bases each). Germline V lookup: CDR1 SGHRS, CDR2 YFSETQ. The V end was cut by 0 bases, the J end by 2 bases, with 15 bases between. The CDR3 loop spans 16 amino acids. CDR3 DNA sequence: TGCGCCAGCAGCTTGGGGAAAGTCGTGGGACCCTACGAGCAGTACTTC. Amino acids: CASSLGKVVGPYEQYF.

This clonotype was observed a handful of times. The CDR3 nucleotides read TGTGCCAGCAGCCAACCTCGGGGCGGGGCCCTCCTTGAGCAGTTCTTC. It is translated as CASSQPRGGALLEQFF. The chain couples TRBV7-2 to TRBJ2-1, with D possibly matching TRBD2 (6 bases). CDR3 length equals 16 residues. The V gene's germline CDR1 is SGHTA and CDR2 FQGNSA. Trimming took off 5 bases at V and 9 bases at J, with 23 bases between the two ends.

This clonotype has at least ten counts. V and J are TRBV29-1 and TRBJ2-2; 8 positions match TRBD2. In germline, CDR1 is SQVTM, CDR2 ANQGSEA. The ends lost 4 bases at V and 6 bases at J; junction bases unmatched: 7. CDR3 length: 14 residues. The CDR3 sequence is CSVAIGGAAGELFF. CDR3 sequence (DNA): TGCAGCGTTGCGATCGGGGGGGCTGCCGGGGAGCTGTTTTTT.

This clonotype was counted at least ten times. The J gene is TRBJ1-1, the V gene TRBV5-1, with D tentatively TRBD1 (5 bases). V dropped 2 bases and J dropped 4 bases, with 15 bases sitting between them. The CDR3 consists of 15 residues. In germline, CDR1 is SGHRS, CDR2 YFSETQ. Here the CDR3 reads CASSLRTGQSTEAFF. DNA for the CDR3: TGCGCCAGCAGCTTAAGAACAGGACAAAGCACTGAAGCTTTCTTT.

CDR3 region: CASSLYGTVTEAFF. CDR3 DNA: TGTGCCAGCAGCTTATATGGGACAGTAACTGAAGCTTTCTTT. The chain employs TRBV7-2 and TRBJ1-1; 7 bases agree with TRBD1. Germline V gene sequence: CDR1 SGHTA, CDR2 FQGNSA. V gave up 2 bases and J gave up 5 bases; unmatched junction bases: 5. The CDR3 contains 14 residues.

The chain recombines TRBV4-3 with TRBJ2-3; D unresolved. V lost 3 bases to trimming and J lost 1 base, with 11 bases between them. The CDR3 loop spans 15 amino acids. In germline, CDR1 is LGHNA, CDR2 YSLEER. CDR3: CASSHRSVGTDTQYF. Here the CDR3 DNA reads TGCGCCAGCAGCCACCGAAGCGTTGGCACAGATACGCAGTATTTT.

This clonotype was observed at least ten times. The chain recombines TRBV10-3 with TRBJ2-3, with D possibly TRBD2 on 6 matching bases. CDR1 is ENHRY, CDR2 SYGVKD, per germline. The CDR3 is 14 amino acids. V lost 5 bases and J 3 bases, leaving 12 bases between the germline ends. The CDR3 nucleotides read TGTGCCATCAGTTACCGACTAGGTACAGATACGCAGTATTTT. Translating it yields CAISYRLGTDTQYF.

There are many counts of this clonotype. The chain joins TRBV12-3 or TRBV12-4 to TRBJ2-7, with D possibly being TRBD1 or TRBD2 (5 bases each). V dropped 1 base and J dropped 2 bases, with 9 bases sitting between them. CDR3 length: 14 residues. CDR3 protein: CASSLGGGPYEQYF. In nucleotides, the CDR3 is TGTGCCAGCAGTTTAGGGGGCGGGCCCTACGAGCAGTACTTC.

The gene calls are TRBV6-4 and TRBJ1-6; possibly TRBD1 for D (5 bases). Germline V gene data show CDR1 as MRHNA and CDR2 as SNTAGT. V was clipped by 3 bases and J by 5 bases, with 5 bases between them. The CDR3 runs to 13 residues. This chain's CDR3 is CASSEQDNSPLHF. In DNA form, the CDR3 reads TGTGCCAGCAGTGAACAGGATAATTCACCCCTCCACTTT.

The rearrangement links TRBV5-5 to TRBJ1-4; D is perhaps TRBD1 (6 bases). The CDR3 is 17 amino acids. Trimming pared 4 bases from V and 4 bases from J, leaving 20 bases between. The germline CDR1 and CDR2 sequences are SGHKS and YYEKEE (reference sequence). The CDR3 spells CASSARDTSRYNEKLFF. The CDR3 region has the DNA TGTGCCAGCAGCGCCCGGGACACCAGTCGCTATAATGAAAAACTGTTTTTT.

This clonotype was seen a few times. V is TRBV5-5 and J is TRBJ2-3, with TRBD1 as a possible D gene (5 bases). The germline CDR1 and CDR2 sequences are SGHKS and YYEKEE (reference sequence). The CDR3 spans 14 residues. Trimming pared 0 bases from V and 4 bases from J, leaving 9 bases between. CDR3 loop: CASSLGSGPDTQYF. The CDR3 region has the DNA TGTGCCAGCAGCTTGGGTTCAGGGCCAGATACGCAGTATTTT.

V is TRBV10-3 and J is TRBJ2-7, with TRBD1 matching over 10 bases. Germline values: CDR1 ENHRY, CDR2 SYGVKD. Trimming cost V 4 bases and J 2 bases; bases outside gene matches: 2. This CDR3 region has 14 residues. The CDR3 spells CAISGGQGTYEQYF. CDR3 nucleotides: TGTGCCATCAGTGGGGGACAGGGGACCTACGAGCAGTACTTC.

The rearrangement uses TRBV10-3 and TRBJ2-1, with 7 bases that match TRBD2. The V segment lost 9 bases and the J segment 4 bases; nucleotides outside the gene matches: 12. Per the germline V gene, CDR1 is ENHRY and CDR2 is SYGVKD. This CDR3 has 15 amino acids. CDR3 loop: CAIQDAGELYNEQFF. Written as DNA, the CDR3 is TGTGCCATTCAGGACGCGGGGGAGCTATACAATGAGCAGTTCTTC.

The rearrangement joins TRBV6-6 to TRBJ1-1; TRBD1 matches at 8 bases. CDR3 size: 13 residues. J gave up 8 bases and V 5 bases, and 7 bases lay outside the gene matches. Per germline, CDR1 MNHNY and CDR2 SVGAGI (reference sequence). CDR3 DNA: TGTGCCAGCAGTCTAATCCGGGACAGGGAAGCTTTCTTT. It translates to CASSLIRDREAFF.

The chain has TRBV5-1 and TRBJ2-7, with a tentative D call TRBD1 (5 bases). V dropped 0 bases and J dropped 6 bases, with 16 bases sitting between them. CDR3 length equals 15 residues. Germline V CDR1 and CDR2: SGHRS, YFSETQ. The CDR3 bases are TGCGCCAGCAGCTTGGCTGCCTTTTCTACAGGCGAGCAGTACTTC. It specifies CASSLAAFSTGEQYF. Looking up the rest from reference TRBV5-1 and TRBJ2-7 gives the full variable domain: KAGVTQTPRYLIKTRGQQVTLSCSPISGHRSVSWYQQTPGQGLQFLFEYFSETQRNKGNFPGRFSGRQFSNSRSEMNVSTLELGDSALYLCASSLAAFSTGEQYFGPGTRLTVT.

The chain recombines TRBV30 with TRBJ2-4; TRBD1 matches 9 bases. The CDR3 is 14 amino acids. Germline V CDR1 and CDR2: GTSNPN, SVGIG (reference sequence). Losses at the gene ends were 1 base for V and 7 bases for J; bases not matched to a gene: 5. CDR3 DNA: TGTGCCTGGAGTGATCAGGGACAGGGTAACATTCAGTACTTC. It yields the protein CAWSDQGQGNIQYF.

The chain couples TRBV6-5 to TRBJ2-4; TRBD1 is a possible D gene (8 bases). The germline gives CDR1 MNHEY, CDR2 SVGAGI. The CDR3 runs to 15 residues. V lost 4 bases and J 8 bases, leaving 18 bases between the germline ends. CDR3 DNA: TGTGCCAGCAGTTCTCCAGGACAGGGAGGGGACATTCAGTACTTC. Its protein product is CASSSPGQGGDIQYF.